The clone carrying this TCR beta chain was seen just once. The target antigen is unknown. The sample contains more than one DNA sequence encoding this CDR3. Germline values: CDR1 SGHTA, CDR2 FQGNSA. The germline V and J ends were trimmed by 5 bases and 4 bases, with 8 bases remaining between them. The CDR3 totals 12 residues. The sample is drawn from a study of cytomegalovirus exposure and HLA in healthy donors. Points from the study as a whole: For TCR beta chains, V- and J-gene trimming was later linked to a missense DCLRE1C variant. The authors later found HLA-associated TCR beta chains more clonally expanded than equally common others. Sequencing probably produced one cluster of sequence variants that were highly shared. A prior analysis recorded that most TCR beta V segments were productive about 87% or about 30% of the time.

A multiplex PCR was run with 60 Vbeta primers and 13 Jbeta primers. The method was immunoSEQ multiplex PCR; TCRdb's version includes in-frame clones alone and lacks a portion of them. This table holds 190,000 or so clones, roughly four fifths found once. Sequencing was done on a sample of PBMCs. This receptor was identified in a man aged 50 to 60 in good health and CMV-seronegative. The chain employs TRBV7-2 and TRBJ1-2, with D uncertain. CDR3 loop: CASSLYSYGYTF. CDR3 sequence (DNA): TGTGCCAGCAGCCTTTATTCCTATGGCTACACCTTC. The whole variable domain, remainder taken from reference TRBV7-2 and TRBJ1-2, is GAGVSQSPSNKVTEKGKDVELRCDPISGHTALYWYRQSLGQGLEFLIYFQGNSAPDKSGLPSDRFSAERTGGSVSTLTIQRTQQEDSAVYLCASSLYSYGYTFGSGTRLTVV.